The present TCR beta chain was sequenced within a study of blood T cell repertoires in COVID-19. Under the authors' procedure: Amplifying reference gene primers gave estimates of nucleated cell counts. Clones were sequenced by immunoSEQ multiplex PCR, and TCRdb holds only the in-frame ones, with some missing. The D gene and trimming were derived from the DNA, and the V and J assignments and clone size from that table. The sample contains approximately 280,000 clones, roughly 80% of which appear only once. Germline V CDR1 and CDR2: SGHRS, YFSETQ. The J segment lost 6 bases and the V segment lost 1 base, leaving 11 bases of the junction unmatched. CDR3 length: 16 residues.

The receptor was isolated from a man in his forties who had been exposed to COVID-19. The sequenced material came from PBMCs or T cells enriched from blood (not recorded which). The chain carries TRBV5-1 and TRBJ2-7; 9 nucleotides match TRBD2. CDR3 protein: CASSLNPGTSFSEQYF. CDR3 nucleotides: TGCGCCAGCAGCTTGAACCCCGGGACTAGCTTCTCCGAGCAGTACTTC.